A single sample gave rise to the 24 T cell receptor beta chains below, sequenced in a study of stem cell transplantation in POMP-related autoinflammatory disease. Method: immunoSEQ multiplex PCR; TCRdb's copy keeps in-frame clones and lacks some. This sample has around 10,000 clones, with around 75% found just once. The specimen was CD4+ T cells from PBMCs, collected after stem cell transplantation. The receptors originated from a human patient with POMP-related autoinflammation and immune dysregulation (PRAID). The graft donor may have contributed some T cells.

This sequence joins TRBV30 and TRBJ1-1, with no clear D. CDR3 length equals 11 residues. Germline V gives CDR1 GTSNPN, CDR2 SVGIG (reference sequence). The ends were cut back, 2 bases at V and 8 bases at J, with 9 bases in the middle. This chain's CDR3 is CAWSSAGEAFF. The CDR3 DNA reads TGTGCCTGGAGTTCGGCGGGGGAAGCTTTCTTT.

DNA of the CDR3: TGTGCCAGCAGTAGCACAGGGGTCGGCGGCTACACCTTC. This sequence encodes CASSSTGVGGYTF. V usage is TRBV25-1 and J usage is TRBJ1-2, with 7 bases that match TRBD1. Per germline, CDR1 MGHDK and CDR2 SYGVNS. CDR3 length equals 13 residues. V lost 5 bases and J lost 8; bases outside the gene matches: 8.

The chain couples TRBV20-1 to TRBJ1-2; D not resolved. V was shortened by 1 base and J by 4 bases, with 4 bases between the two germline ends. Per germline, CDR1 DFQATT and CDR2 SNEGSKA (reference sequence). The CDR3 consists of 11 residues. The CDR3 coding sequence is TGCAGTGCTAGAGGCCGCTATGGCTACACCTTC. Amino acids: CSARGRYGYTF.

The rearrangement uses TRBV18 and TRBJ2-7; 8 nucleotides line up with TRBD1. The junction had 10 bases not matched to a gene; V was cut back by 3 bases and J by 6 bases. This CDR3 region has 15 residues. Germline assignment: CDR1 KGHSH and CDR2 LQKENI. This CDR3 is CASSPGTGGLGEQYF. The CDR3 DNA reads as TGTGCCAGCTCACCGGGGACAGGAGGTTTGGGCGAGCAGTACTTC.

The genes are TRBV30 and TRBJ1-4; TRBD1 might be the D (6 bases). Germline lookup yields CDR1 GTSNPN and CDR2 SVGIG (reference sequence). The V end was cut by 3 bases, the J end by 3 bases, with 14 bases between. The CDR3 loop spans 15 amino acids. Here the CDR3 reads CAWSAGAGANEKLFF. DNA for the CDR3: TGTGCCTGGAGCGCAGGGGCGGGGGCTAATGAAAAACTGTTTTTT.

This clone was found a few times. Here the CDR3 reads CASSPTGLAGANEQFF. The CDR3 nucleotides are TGTGCCAGCAGCCCGACGGGACTAGCGGGAGCCAATGAGCAGTTCTTC. J is TRBJ2-1 and V is TRBV7-3; 14 bases align to TRBD2. In germline, CDR1 is SGHTA, CDR2 FQGTGA. The V gene end was trimmed by 5 bases and the J gene end by 6 bases; junction bases not matched to a gene: 6. This CDR3 comprises 16 residues.

V and J are TRBV28 and TRBJ2-4; 13 bases line up with TRBD2. J lost 7 bases, V lost 5 bases, and 8 bases had no gene match. Germline values: CDR1 MDHEN, CDR2 SYDVKM. The CDR3 totals 16 residues. In DNA, the CDR3 is TGTGCCAGCAGTCGACTAGCGGGGGGCCTTCGGAACATTCAGTACTTC. Translated: CASSRLAGGLRNIQYF.

The V call is TRBV19, the J call TRBJ2-6; perhaps TRBD1 as D (6 bases). V was clipped by 5 bases and J by 4 bases, with 12 bases between them. CDR1 LNHDA and CDR2 SQIVND come from the germline V gene (reference sequence). This CDR3 is 15 amino acids long. CDR3 loop: CASSLSGVGANVLTF. The CDR3, as DNA: TGTGCCAGTAGTCTCTCAGGGGTCGGGGCCAACGTCCTGACTTTC.

The V gene is TRBV18, the J gene TRBJ1-1; TRBD1 is a possible D gene (5 bases). Trimming stripped 3 bases from V and 1 base from J, with 12 bases between. From germline, CDR1 is KGHSH and CDR2 LQKENI. The CDR3 extends over 15 amino acids. The CDR3 DNA reads as TGTGCCAGCTCACCGAGGGGAGGGGAGAACACTGAAGCTTTCTTT. Protein: CASSPRGGENTEAFF.

The chain recombines TRBV5-4 with TRBJ2-5; D is possibly TRBD1 or TRBD2 (5 bases each). Germline lookup yields CDR1 SGHNT and CDR2 YYREEE (reference sequence). V was pared by 2 bases and J by 7 bases, with 18 bases between. The CDR3 length is 15 residues. CDR3 region: CASSLDLGERGTQYF. DNA of the CDR3: TGTGCCAGCAGCTTAGATTTGGGGGAGAGGGGGACCCAGTACTTC.

The V gene is TRBV27, the J gene TRBJ1-1; no definite D call. V lost 0 bases and J lost 8, with 10 bases in between. The CDR3 loop spans 13 amino acids. CDR1 is MNHEY, CDR2 SMNVEV, per germline (reference sequence). The CDR3: CASSLSLIGEAFF. The CDR3 DNA sequence: TGTGCCAGCAGTTTATCGTTGATAGGCGAAGCTTTCTTT.

The chain joins TRBV5-1 to TRBJ1-3; perhaps TRBD1 as D (6 bases). Trimming pared 6 bases from V and 4 bases from J, leaving 11 bases between. The CDR3 extends over 13 amino acids. Per the germline V gene, CDR1 is SGHRS and CDR2 is YFSETQ. The CDR3 protein is CASKQGWGNTIYF. The CDR3 coding sequence is TGCGCCAGCAAACAGGGTTGGGGAAACACCATATATTTT.

A single count supports this clone. The chain carries TRBV19 and TRBJ2-7, with TRBD2 identical over 10 bases. The J segment lost 4 bases and the V segment lost 7 bases, leaving 7 bases of the junction unmatched. Germline CDR1 LNHDA, CDR2 SQIVND (reference sequence). CDR3 length: 14 residues. CDR3 protein: CASKRLAGEYEQYF. CDR3 sequence (DNA): TGTGCCAGTAAAAGGCTAGCGGGAGAATACGAGCAGTACTTC.

There are a few counts of this clone. Here the CDR3 DNA reads TGTGCCAGCAGCTCTCGAGAGATCCTAACCCGGACCAATGAGCAGTTCTTC. This translates into CASSSREILTRTNEQFF. The chain has TRBV5-5 and TRBJ2-1; D gene unclear. V dropped 3 bases and J dropped 6 bases, with 22 bases sitting between them. CDR1 is SGHKS, CDR2 YYEKEE, per germline (reference sequence). The CDR3 is made up of 17 amino acids.

This chain joins TRBV18 and TRBJ1-5, with 7 bases that match TRBD1. Germline V CDR1 and CDR2: KGHSH, LQKENI. The CDR3 runs to 14 residues. Germline trimming cut 2 bases from V and 4 bases from J; bases unmatched to any gene: 2. CDR3 residues: CASSPIQGNQPQHF. The DNA for the CDR3 is TGTGCCAGCTCACCAATACAGGGGAATCAGCCCCAGCATTTT. The variable domain in full, completed from reference TRBV18 and TRBJ1-5, reads NAGVMQNPRHLVRRRGQEARLRCSPMKGHSHVYWYRQLPEEGLKFMVYLQKENIIDESGMPKERFSAEFPKEGPSILRIQQVVRGDSAAYFCASSPIQGNQPQHFGDGTRLSIL.

This clone has just a few counts. The chain joins TRBV24-1 to TRBJ2-7, with D tentatively TRBD1 or TRBD2 (6 bases each). Trimming cost V 4 bases and J 4 bases, with 19 bases left between them. Germline V gene data show CDR1 as KGHDR and CDR2 as SFDVKD. This CDR3 is built from 16 residues. The chain's CDR3 is CATSDRRDGGLYEQYF. In DNA form, the CDR3 reads TGTGCCACCAGTGACCGCCGGGACGGGGGCCTTTACGAGCAGTACTTC.

The chain joins TRBV5-1 to TRBJ1-5, with D unresolved. Germline V gene sequence: CDR1 SGHRS, CDR2 YFSETQ. This CDR3 is 15 amino acids long. With 1 base removed from V and 6 bases from J, the gap between germline ends came to 14 bases. The CDR3: CASSLSPGFGQPQHF. The CDR3 coding sequence is TGCGCCAGCAGCTTGTCGCCGGGATTCGGTCAGCCCCAGCATTTT.

The V and J genes are TRBV4-3 and TRBJ2-1, with 7 bases fitting TRBD2. Germline V CDR1 and CDR2: LGHNA, YSLEER. With V trimmed by 4 bases and J by 9 bases, 18 bases remained unmatched. The CDR3 runs to 17 residues. In nucleotides, the CDR3 is TGCGCCAGCAGCCCCCTCCTCTGGGCGGGAGCCGGGAGTGAGCAGTTCTTC. Protein product: CASSPLLWAGAGSEQFF.

Here the CDR3 reads CASGAGFPNEKLFF. The CDR3 DNA follows: TGTGCCAGCGGCGCAGGGTTTCCTAATGAAAAACTGTTTTTT. The rearrangement uses TRBV28 and TRBJ1-4, with D perhaps matching TRBD1 (5 bases). Germline V gene sequence: CDR1 MDHEN, CDR2 SYDVKM. Deletions cut 8 bases from V and 3 bases from J, with 13 bases between. The CDR3 runs 14 residues.

V and J are TRBV27 and TRBJ2-4, with 10 bases fitting TRBD1. This CDR3 has 14 amino acids. V was clipped by 2 bases and J by 6 bases; unmatched bases: 1. Germline values: CDR1 MNHEY, CDR2 SMNVEV (reference sequence). CDR3: CASSLRQGANIQYF. The CDR3 coding sequence is TGTGCCAGCAGTTTAAGACAGGGGGCAAACATTCAGTACTTC.

The genes are TRBV7-2 and TRBJ2-1; 13 bases align to TRBD2. The length of the CDR3 is 18 residues. Germline V gene lookup returns CDR1 SGHTA and CDR2 FQGNSA. V lost 4 bases and J lost 3; bases outside the gene matches: 9. The CDR3 loop reads CASSSRGTSGNLYNEQFF. CDR3 DNA: TGTGCCAGCAGCTCCCGGGGGACTAGCGGGAACCTCTACAATGAGCAGTTCTTC. Full variable domain (remainder filled in from reference TRBV7-2 and TRBJ2-1): GAGVSQSPSNKVTEKGKDVELRCDPISGHTALYWYRQSLGQGLEFLIYFQGNSAPDKSGLPSDRFSAERTGGSVSTLTIQRTQQEDSAVYLCASSSRGTSGNLYNEQFFGPGTRLTVL.

The chain is built from TRBV29-1 and TRBJ2-3; D could derive from TRBD1 or TRBD2 (5 bases each). Germline V gene lookup returns CDR1 SQVTM and CDR2 ANQGSEA. Deletions cut 5 bases from V and 2 bases from J, with 17 bases between. CDR3 length: 15 amino acids. This CDR3 is CSVRRDGAYTDTQYF. CDR3 in DNA: TGCAGCGTTCGGCGTGACGGGGCTTACACAGATACGCAGTATTTT.

This chain uses TRBV30 with TRBJ1-3; D is unresolved. From germline, CDR1 is GTSNPN and CDR2 SVGIG (reference sequence). Trimming cost V 5 bases and J 0 bases, with 11 bases left between them. The CDR3 spans 14 residues. The DNA for the CDR3 is TGTGCCTGGGGGGTGAGGTCCTCTGGAAACACCATATATTTT. Its protein product is CAWGVRSSGNTIYF.

The chain employs TRBV5-8 and TRBJ1-5; D gene ambiguous. The CDR3 has 16 amino acids. Germline V gene data show CDR1 as SGHTS and CDR2 as YDEGEE. The V gene lost 1 base and the J gene lost 2 bases, with 13 bases spanning the gap. CDR3: CASSLRGLLGNQPQHF. DNA of the CDR3: TGTGCCAGCAGCTTGCGGGGTCTTCTAGGCAATCAGCCCCAGCATTTT.